Listed below are T cell receptor beta chains from one sample, sequenced in a study of blood T cells in healthy people across ages. One entry per CDR3 protein results from TCRdb running MiXCR on the 5' RACE reads. Of hundreds of thousands of distinct CDR3 sequences listed, 25% to 35% are singletons. Sequenced: blood. These receptor sequences come from a woman of 80 years or more in good health. Each CDR3 is given with its conserved first and last residue. The order of the fields is clone size, V gene, D gene, J gene, CDR3 DNA, CDR3 protein. The D gene is left open where the match is weak. Rows may omit the clone size; those that give it use once, few, many or a size class.

many	TRBV7-2	NA	TRBJ2-5	TGTGCCAGCAGCTCTCCGACACAGGGTTGGACCCAGTACTTC	CASSSPTQGWTQYF
NA	TRBV5-1	TRBD1	TRBJ2-7	TGCGCCAGCAGCTCTGGGACAGGGGGGCTCGAGCAGTACTTC	CASSSGTGGLEQYF
many	TRBV12-3/TRBV12-4	TRBD1	TRBJ2-1	TGTGCCAGCAGTCCCCGACAGGGGGCATGGAATGAGCAGTTCTTC	CASSPRQGAWNEQFF
many	TRBV20-1	NA	TRBJ2-5	TGCAGTGCTAGACATACAGGGAAGCAAGAGACCCAGTACTTC	CSARHTGKQETQYF
NA	TRBV20-1	NA	TRBJ1-1	TGCAGTGCTAGGGGTCTTCAGGGCACTGAAGCTTTCTTT	CSARGLQGTEAFF
many	TRBV11-2	NA	TRBJ2-1	TGTGCCAGCAGCTTAGCGCGACCTTCAGACTACAATGAGCAGTTCTTC	CASSLARPSDYNEQFF
many	TRBV20-1	TRBD1	TRBJ2-7	TGCAGTGGACAGGGGGGTGGGTTCTACGAGCAGTACTTC	CSGQGGGFYEQYF
many	TRBV12-3/TRBV12-4	TRBD2	TRBJ2-3	TGTGCCAGCAGACTAGCGGGGGCCCCCACAGATACGCAGTATTTT	CASRLAGAPTDTQYF
many	TRBV10-3	NA	TRBJ2-1	TGTGCCATCAGTTTTCCAGGGGACTACAATGAGCAGTTCTTC	CAISFPGDYNEQFF
few	TRBV7-2	TRBD1	TRBJ1-2	TGTGCCAGCAGCCCTCCGGGACAGGGGGCGCGGGGCTACACCTTC	CASSPPGQGARGYTF
many	TRBV12-3/TRBV12-4	NA	TRBJ1-6	TGTGCCAGCAGTCCCACCGATAGGGCCTCACCCCTCCACTTT	CASSPTDRASPLHF
NA	TRBV4-1	TRBD2	TRBJ2-1	TGCGCCAGCAGCCAAGAACCGGGACTAGAGCAGTTCTTC	CASSQEPGLEQFF
NA	TRBV5-1	TRBD2	TRBJ2-3	TGCGCCAGCAGCTTAAATCCCGGGACTAGCGGATATACAGATACGCAGTATTTT	CASSLNPGTSGYTDTQYF
NA	TRBV7-9	TRBD1	TRBJ1-6	TGTGCCAGCAGCCGCGACGGGACAGGGGATTCACCCCTCCACTTT	CASSRDGTGDSPLHF
NA	TRBV11-2	NA	TRBJ2-1	TGTGTCAGCAGCTTAGGTTGGCGGGACTTCGAGCAGTTCTTC	CVSSLGWRDFEQFF
many	TRBV5-1	NA	TRBJ1-2	TGCGCCAGCAGCTTGGCGGAGGGACGCTATGGCTACACCTTC	CASSLAEGRYGYTF
NA	TRBV6-5	NA	TRBJ2-7	TGTGCCAGCAGTACCTCAGAAGATTACGAGCAGTACTTC	CASSTSEDYEQYF
many	TRBV6-2/TRBV6-3	NA	TRBJ2-5	TGTGCCAGCAGTCCTCACAACTCGACAGAAGAGACCCAGTACTTC	CASSPHNSTEETQYF
many	TRBV5-1	NA	TRBJ2-5	TGCGCCAGCAGCTGGGGAAGTCAAGAGACCCAGTACTTC	CASSWGSQETQYF
few	TRBV7-9	NA	TRBJ1-5	TGTGCCAGCAGCCGGAGGGGGGATGAGGGTCAGCCCCAGCATTTT	CASSRRGDEGQPQHF
NA	TRBV6-6	NA	TRBJ2-7	TGTGCCAGCAGTTACGAGGTCTCGGGTTCCTACGAGCAGTACTTC	CASSYEVSGSYEQYF
few	TRBV7-9	NA	TRBJ1-6	TGTGCCGGCAGCTTCGGGGTGTCGGGTAGTTCACCCCTCCACTTT	CAGSFGVSGSSPLHF
few	TRBV5-1	TRBD2	TRBJ2-3	TGCGCCAGCAGCTTGGTGATTGTAGCGGGGGGAGATACGCAGTATTTT	CASSLVIVAGGDTQYF
many	TRBV10-3	NA	TRBJ2-7	TGTGCCATCAGTGAGTCGGAGCGGTCCTACGAGCAGTACTTC	CAISESERSYEQYF
many	TRBV20-1	NA	TRBJ1-2	TGCAGTGCTAGTCGACAGCACTATGGCTACACCTTC	CSASRQHYGYTF
many	TRBV7-8	TRBD1	TRBJ2-1	TGTGCCAGCAGCTCCTTATTGGGGGGATTAACACAGGGGGGCTACAATGAGCAGTTCTTC	CASSSLLGGLTQGGYNEQFF
NA	TRBV30	TRBD1	TRBJ1-1	TGTGCCTGGGGGACAGGGCTAAACACTGAAGCTTTCTTT	CAWGTGLNTEAFF
NA	TRBV11-2	TRBD2	TRBJ2-3	TGTGCCAGCGGTAGACTAGCGGGCTCAACTTACGCAGATACGCAGTATTTT	CASGRLAGSTYADTQYF